The source of this TCR beta chain is a study of response to subunit inactivated influenza vaccine (dated by TCRdb to the late 2010s). At the level of the whole study: To follow how T cells responded to a trivalent subunit inactivated influenza vaccine, the researchers relied on deep quantitative profiling of the T cell receptor repertoire.

The CDR1 and CDR2 encoded by the germline V gene (reference sequence) are DFQATT and SNEGSKA. The CDR3 measures 17 amino acids from cysteine to phenylalanine. Only the CDR3 DNA stays, 51 bases, in frame from base 1. Trimming at the junction amounts to 0 bases on V and 5 bases on J, and the germline ends lie 19 bases apart. A remark on this clonotype: Its recognized antigen is unknown. There are no base qualities to consult, and no much larger clone falls within one base.

Libraries came from RT-PCR. TCRdb shows the sequencer as Illumina HiSeq 2500. TCRdb passed the public sequencing reads through fastp at Q25 and MiXCR, retaining productive beta sequences. Every distinct CDR3 protein forms one entry, paired with its most common genes and DNA. For this sample the table gives roughly 190,000 distinct CDR3 sequences, of which 13% to 15% were detected only once. The ten top clones hold 26% of the sample. Results the study describes overall, beyond this receptor: It was suggested by the authors that each seasonal influenza vaccination may recruit only a limited number of new T cells.

The sequence came from a man between 45 and 60 years old who received an inactivated influenza vaccine. Donor details come from another sample of the same person, matched by shared clones. The chain links TRBV20-1 with TRBJ2-2; D gene: possibly TRBD1, on 6 matching bases. This specimen was CD8+ T cells sorted from PBMCs, taken 4 to 6 days after vaccination. The CDR3: CSARDPRQAISTGELFF. The nucleotide sequence reads as follows: TGCAGTGCTAGAGATCCTAGACAGGCCATTTCTACCGGGGAGCTGTTTTTT.